These T cell receptor beta chains were read from a single sample in a study of blood T cell repertoires in COVID-19. The data were produced by immunoSEQ multiplex PCR, yet TCRdb's version contains in-frame clones alone and is incomplete. This sample has hundreds of thousands of clones, with 82% found just once. The sequencing sample was made of PBMCs or T cells enriched from blood (not recorded which). These TCRs come from a man aged 35 to 55 who had been exposed to COVID-19. Both conserved end residues are part of each CDR3. The order of the fields is D gene, clone size, J gene, V gene, CDR3 DNA, CDR3 protein. D genes are given only for firm matches. The size entry is marked missing in some rows and otherwise reads once, few, many or a size class.

d_call: NA
clone_size: few
j_call: TRBJ1-1
v_call: TRBV6-5
cdr3_nt: TGTGCCAGCAGTTATAGGGGTGAAGCTTTCTTT
cdr3_aa: CASSYRGEAFF

d_call: TRBD1
clone_size: few
j_call: TRBJ1-2
v_call: TRBV2
cdr3_nt: TGTGCCAGTTCGGAACAGGACAGGAGTAACTATGGCTACACCTTC
cdr3_aa: CASSEQDRSNYGYTF

d_call: NA
clone_size: NA
j_call: TRBJ2-3
v_call: TRBV6-1
cdr3_nt: TGTGCCAGCAGTGATTCGGTGTCTAGCACAGATACGCAGTATTTT
cdr3_aa: CASSDSVSSTDTQYF

d_call: NA
clone_size: NA
j_call: TRBJ1-2
v_call: TRBV19
cdr3_nt: TGTGCCAGTAGTATAGGTCCAGGGTTCTATGGCTACACCTTC
cdr3_aa: CASSIGPGFYGYTF

d_call: TRBD1
clone_size: NA
j_call: TRBJ2-5
v_call: TRBV14
cdr3_nt: TGTGCCAGCAGTCAACAGACAGGGCGAGGGGAGACCCAGTACTTC
cdr3_aa: CASSQQTGRGETQYF

d_call: TRBD1
clone_size: NA
j_call: TRBJ1-3
v_call: TRBV18
cdr3_nt: TGTGCCAGCTCACCCAGCGGTGGCCAGGGGGCGCATACTGGAAACACCATATATTTT
cdr3_aa: CASSPSGGQGAHTGNTIYF

d_call: NA
clone_size: NA
j_call: TRBJ2-5
v_call: TRBV21-1
cdr3_nt: TGTGCCAGCAGCTTACCCGACCTGCCGGGAGTGGGGACCCAGTACTTC
cdr3_aa: CASSLPDLPGVGTQYF

d_call: NA
clone_size: NA
j_call: TRBJ1-4
v_call: TRBV18
cdr3_nt: TGTGCCAGCTCACCACCATCAGGGGAAAAACTGTTTTTT
cdr3_aa: CASSPPSGEKLFF

d_call: TRBD1
clone_size: NA
j_call: TRBJ1-1
v_call: TRBV12-3/TRBV12-4
cdr3_nt: TGTGCCAGCAGTTCTTATACAGGGGGCGAAGCTTTCTTT
cdr3_aa: CASSSYTGGEAFF

d_call: TRBD1
clone_size: NA
j_call: TRBJ2-1
v_call: TRBV24-1
cdr3_nt: TGTGCCACCAGTGGCCACGGACAGGGTCCCATCAATGAGCAGTTCTTC
cdr3_aa: CATSGHGQGPINEQFF